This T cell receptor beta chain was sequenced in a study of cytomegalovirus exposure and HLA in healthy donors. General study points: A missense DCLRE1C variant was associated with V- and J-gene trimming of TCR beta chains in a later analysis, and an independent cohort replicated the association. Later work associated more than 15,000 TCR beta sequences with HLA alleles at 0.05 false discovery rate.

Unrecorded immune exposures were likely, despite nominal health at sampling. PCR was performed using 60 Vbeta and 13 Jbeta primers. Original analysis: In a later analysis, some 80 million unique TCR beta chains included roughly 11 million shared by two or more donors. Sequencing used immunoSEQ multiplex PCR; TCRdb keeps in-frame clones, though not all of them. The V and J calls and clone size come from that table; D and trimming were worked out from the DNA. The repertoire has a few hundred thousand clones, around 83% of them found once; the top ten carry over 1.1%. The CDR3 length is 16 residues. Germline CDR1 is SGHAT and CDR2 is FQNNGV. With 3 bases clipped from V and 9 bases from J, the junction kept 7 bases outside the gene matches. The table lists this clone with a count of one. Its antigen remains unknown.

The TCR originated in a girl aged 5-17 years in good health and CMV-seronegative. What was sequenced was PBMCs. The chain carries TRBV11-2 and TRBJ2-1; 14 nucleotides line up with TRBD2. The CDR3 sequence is CASSFVGLAGGPEQFF. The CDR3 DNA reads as TGTGCCAGCAGCTTCGTCGGACTAGCGGGAGGACCTGAGCAGTTCTTC.